The 13 T cell receptor beta chains listed next were all sequenced from one sample in a study of T-cell memory formation after mild COVID-19. TCRdb passed the 5' RACE reads through MiXCR, listing each CDR3 protein once. The table has about 12,000 distinct CDR3 sequences, about 15% seen once; the top ten hold about 55%. Sample: PBMCs or a T cell subset sorted from them (not recorded which). The source is a young man who had mild COVID-19 (a few samples of this study predate the infection). Cell type and time point are not known.

A few counts support this clonotype. V gene TRBV18 combines with J gene TRBJ2-7; 13 nucleotides align to TRBD2. CDR3 size: 17 residues. Germline lookup yields CDR1 KGHSH and CDR2 LQKENI. The ends lost 3 bases at V and 0 bases at J; junction bases unmatched: 5. The chain's CDR3 is CASSPTSGGLFSYEQYF. CDR3 in DNA: TGTGCCAGCTCACCGACTAGCGGGGGGCTCTTCTCCTACGAGCAGTACTTC.

This clonotype is judged hyperexpanded. The genes are TRBV5-6 and TRBJ1-1; possibly TRBD1 for D (5 bases). From germline, CDR1 is SGHDT and CDR2 YYEEEE. V was trimmed by 0 bases and J by 6 bases, leaving 18 bases between them. The CDR3 extends over 16 amino acids. CDR3 DNA sequence: TGTGCCAGCAGCTTGGAAGGGTACGGGACGCCGGCTGAAGCTTTCTTT. Its protein product is CASSLEGYGTPAEAFF.

The rearrangement joins TRBV11-2 to TRBJ2-5, with a weak D call TRBD1 (6 bases). The CDR3 extends over 16 amino acids. Trimming removed 1 base at V and 5 bases at J, with 17 bases between. In germline, CDR1 is SGHAT, CDR2 FQNNGV. In nucleotides, the CDR3 is TGTGCCAGCAGCTTAGCCGCAGGGGTTGGTTTCGAGACCCAGTACTTC. Residues: CASSLAAGVGFETQYF.

At least ten counts were recorded for this clonotype. The V and J genes are TRBV7-2 and TRBJ1-6; D is ambiguous. V was pared by 3 bases and J by 8 bases, with 11 bases between. Germline V lookup: CDR1 SGHTA, CDR2 FQGNSA. CDR3 length equals 14 residues. The CDR3 region has the DNA TGTGCCAGCAGCTTCCCTACCAACCATTCACCCCTCCACTTT. Its protein is CASSFPTNHSPLHF.

This clonotype was counted ten times or more. The chain couples TRBV7-2 to TRBJ1-5, with unresolved D. Trimming pared 6 bases from V and 2 bases from J, leaving 17 bases between. The germline CDR1 and CDR2 sequences are SGHTA and FQGNSA. This CDR3 contains 16 residues. The DNA for the CDR3 is TGTGCCAGCAGTAAGGTCACAAACGAGGGCAATCAGCCCCAGCATTTT. It codes for CASSKVTNEGNQPQHF.

This clonotype has a count of ten or more. The chain recombines TRBV12-3 or TRBV12-4 with TRBJ1-2; a possible D gene is TRBD1 (5 bases). V gave up 3 bases and J gave up 13 bases, with 18 bases separating them. The length of the CDR3 is 13 residues. The CDR3 nucleotides read TGTGCCAGCAGTTTTGTTCAGGGAGTTTTGTTCACCTTC. Amino acid sequence: CASSFVQGVLFTF.

The chain is built from TRBV9 and TRBJ1-2, with D unclear. The CDR3 contains 17 residues. The germline V gene has CDR1 SGDLS and CDR2 YYNGEE. Trimming cost V 5 bases and J 2 bases, with 22 bases left between them. CDR3 in DNA: TGTGCCAGCAGAGTTCGGGCCACCCTGCCCTGGAACTATGGCTACACCTTC. Residues: CASRVRATLPWNYGYTF.

The chain combines TRBV20-1 with TRBJ2-1; the match to TRBD2 covers 10 bases. The ends lost 3 bases at V and 5 bases at J; junction bases unmatched: 10. Germline CDR1 reads DFQATT; CDR2 reads SNEGSKA (reference sequence). This CDR3 is built from 16 residues. For the CDR3, the DNA is TGCAGTGCTAGGGACTATCTAGCGGGAGCAGACAATGAGCAGTTCTTC. Its translation is CSARDYLAGADNEQFF.

This clonotype was counted a single time. J is TRBJ2-1 and V is TRBV5-6; 9 bases are shared with TRBD1. The V segment lost 3 bases and the J segment 2 bases; nucleotides outside the gene matches: 3. The CDR3 runs 15 residues. From germline, CDR1 is SGHDT and CDR2 YYEEEE. The CDR3 DNA follows: TGTGCCAGCAGCTGGACAGGGGCCCCCTACAATGAGCAGTTCTTC. Translation gives CASSWTGAPYNEQFF.

This clonotype was found many times. The chain carries TRBV7-9 and TRBJ2-5; TRBD1 aligns across 10 bases. Trimming took 2 bases from V and 5 from J; bases not matched to a gene: 8. CDR3 length: 16 amino acids. The V gene's germline CDR1 is SEHNR and CDR2 FQNEAQ (reference sequence). The CDR3 DNA is TGTGCCAGCAGCTTATGGGACAGGGGCTTTACGGAGACCCAGTACTTC. It is translated as CASSLWDRGFTETQYF.

The chain is built from TRBV7-9 and TRBJ1-2; TRBD1 is a possible D gene (5 bases). Germline CDR1 is SEHNR and CDR2 is FQNEAQ (reference sequence). V was shortened by 4 bases and J by 4 bases, with 16 bases between the two germline ends. There are 15 residues in the CDR3. The CDR3 nucleotides read TGTGCCAGCAGCTCCCCAGCGGACACGGTCTATGGCTACACCTTC. Amino acids: CASSSPADTVYGYTF.

This clonotype was counted a few times. This chain's CDR3 is CASSHTGTRKLFF. The CDR3 DNA reads TGTGCCAGCAGTCATACAGGGACGAGGAAACTGTTTTTT. J is TRBJ1-4 and V is TRBV27; maybe TRBD1 (6 bases). Germline V gene sequence: CDR1 MNHEY, CDR2 SMNVEV (reference sequence). V gave up 5 bases and J gave up 11 bases, with 15 bases separating them. The CDR3 runs to 13 residues.

This clonotype is medium-sized within its sample. The chain links TRBV7-6 to TRBJ2-1; 9 positions match TRBD2. Germline CDR1 SGHVS, CDR2 FNYEAQ. J lost 4 bases, V lost 3 bases, and 7 bases had no gene match. The CDR3 extends over 16 amino acids. CDR3 amino acids: CASSFGGGARYNEQFF. Written as DNA, the CDR3 is TGTGCCAGCAGCTTTGGCGGGGGGGCGAGGTACAATGAGCAGTTCTTC.